The entry that follows covers one T cell receptor beta chain sequence. The antigen is not known. The sample belongs to a study of T-cell memory formation after mild COVID-19. Whole-study results and caveats: A balance of CD4 and CD8 characterized clones contracting day 15 to 85, whereas later expanders leaned CD4+.

TCR alpha and TCR beta cDNA libraries with sample barcodes and UMIs came from 5'RACE using constant-segment primers. One entry per CDR3 protein, called by TCRdb with MiXCR from the 5' RACE reads. The table records around 36,000 distinct CDR3 sequences, roughly 10% of them present only once. The CDR3 runs to 16 residues. The V gene end was trimmed by 4 bases and the J gene end by 0 bases; junction bases not matched to a gene: 3. Per the germline V gene, CDR1 is SGHNT and CDR2 is YYREEE (reference sequence). This TCR was sampled from a man aged 18 to 29 who had mild COVID-19 (a few samples of this study predate the infection). Cell type and time point are not known. Sequenced input: PBMCs or a T cell subset sorted from them (not recorded which). The J gene is TRBJ2-3, the V gene TRBV5-4; TRBD2 matches at 12 bases. This CDR3 is CASSRGLAGSTDTQYF. CDR3 DNA: TGTGCCAGCAGCCGTGGACTAGCGGGAAGCACAGATACGCAGTATTTT.